This passage covers 10 T cell receptor beta chains from one sample sequenced in a study of cytomegalovirus exposure and HLA in healthy donors. The primer mix had 60 Vbeta and 13 Jbeta primers. Produced via immunoSEQ multiplex PCR; TCRdb's table is partial and in-frame only. This table has about 100,000 clones, 70% to 75% appearing once. Sequenced material: PBMCs. Receptors were obtained from a woman aged 18 to 35 in good health and CMV-seropositive.

The chain is built from TRBV19 and TRBJ2-3; TRBD2 agrees at 8 bases. Germline CDR1 reads LNHDA; CDR2 reads SQIVND (reference sequence). V lost 2 bases to trimming and J lost 6 bases; unmatched junction nucleotides: 10. The CDR3 extends over 16 amino acids. CDR3 DNA sequence: TGTGCCAGTAGTATAAATCGCGGGGGGCGAGGGGATACGCAGTATTTT. Protein product: CASSINRGGRGDTQYF.

The chain has TRBV7-9 and TRBJ1-1; 9 bases are shared with TRBD1. CDR1 is SEHNR, CDR2 FQNEAQ, per germline (reference sequence). The CDR3 has 15 residues. The V and J ends lost 1 base and 5 bases, in that order; junction bases with no gene match: 5. As DNA, the CDR3 is TGTGCCAGCAGCTTAGGGGACAGGGAGCATACTGAAGCTTTCTTT. Its protein product is CASSLGDREHTEAFF.

This chain joins TRBV5-1 and TRBJ2-1; TRBD2 matches at 7 bases. The CDR3 is 21 amino acids. Trimming cost V 4 bases and J 2 bases; bases outside gene matches: 24. In germline, CDR1 is SGHRS, CDR2 YFSETQ. Here the CDR3 DNA reads TGCGCCAGCAGCAAGGACGAGGTGAGCGGGGAAAGTTTTCGAACCTACAATGAGCAGTTCTTC. It encodes CASSKDEVSGESFRTYNEQFF.

This chain connects TRBV4-3 to TRBJ2-3; possibly TRBD1 for D (6 bases). V lost 0 bases, J lost 4 bases, and 11 bases lay in between. Germline-derived CDR1 and CDR2 are LGHNA and YSLEER. The CDR3 spans 15 residues. The DNA for the CDR3 is TGCGCCAGCAGCCAAGATAGCAGGGGCCCAGATACGCAGTATTTT. This gives the protein CASSQDSRGPDTQYF.

This clone was detected a few times. The gene calls are TRBV7-8 and TRBJ2-5; D is ambiguous. Trimming left V 0 bases short and J 1 base short, with 9 bases between. Looked up from germline, CDR1 is SGHVS and CDR2 is FQNEAQ. CDR3 length equals 15 residues. Here the CDR3 reads CASSLALRSQETQYF. The CDR3 nucleotides are TGTGCCAGCAGCTTAGCGTTGAGGAGCCAAGAGACCCAGTACTTC.

The chain recombines TRBV5-1 with TRBJ2-5, with D perhaps TRBD2 (7 bases). The CDR3 is 14 residues long. The germline CDR1 and CDR2 sequences are SGHRS and YFSETQ. The V and J ends lost 0 bases and 7 bases respectively, with 13 bases between them. The chain's CDR3 is CASSLERGGGTQYF. The CDR3 DNA sequence: TGCGCCAGCAGCTTGGAACGGGGAGGGGGGACCCAGTACTTC.

This clone was detected a few times. The rearrangement links TRBV19 to TRBJ2-1, with D possibly matching TRBD2 (5 bases). With 3 bases removed from V and 8 bases from J, the gap between germline ends came to 14 bases. The CDR3 loop spans 14 amino acids. The germline CDR1 and CDR2 sequences are LNHDA and SQIVND (reference sequence). CDR3 region: CASSMLDSYYEQFF. The CDR3 DNA reads TGTGCCAGTAGTATGTTGGACTCTTACTATGAGCAGTTCTTC.

The chain has TRBV19 and TRBJ2-3; 8 nucleotides line up with TRBD2. Germline-derived CDR1 and CDR2 are LNHDA and SQIVND (reference sequence). J was trimmed by 2 bases and V by 7 bases; bases with no gene match: 8. The CDR3 totals 15 residues. CDR3 nucleotides: TGTGCCAGTACTCCTAGCGGGTTCAACACAGATACGCAGTATTTT. Translating gives CASTPSGFNTDTQYF.

The chain employs TRBV4-1 and TRBJ1-1; D is unresolved. CDR1 is MGHRA, CDR2 YSYEKL, per germline. The CDR3 has 15 amino acids. Deletions cut 0 bases from V and 6 bases from J, with 14 bases between. This CDR3 reads CASSQERELSSEAFF. In DNA, the CDR3 is TGCGCCAGCAGCCAAGAGAGGGAACTTAGCTCTGAAGCTTTCTTT.

The count of this clone is one. The chain recombines TRBV15 with TRBJ2-5, with 9 bases matching TRBD2. The CDR3 consists of 14 residues. Unmatched junction bases numbered 5, after V lost 3 bases and J lost 6 bases. Germline V lookup: CDR1 LNHNV, CDR2 YYDKDF (reference sequence). The CDR3 DNA is TGTGCCACCAGCAGCGCTAGCGGGGTGAAGACCCAGTACTTC. Translation gives CATSSASGVKTQYF.